The 26 T cell receptor beta chains in this list originate from one sample, sequenced in a study of T cells after yellow fever vaccination. TCRdb reanalysed the 5' RACE reads using MiXCR and keeps one entry per CDR3 protein. This repertoire shows 500,000 to 700,000 distinct CDR3 sequences, less than 20% found once; its top ten account for over 11%. The source material was PBMCs, sampled 15 days after the yellow fever booster vaccination. These receptors originate from a man aged 25 to 40 who received the YFV17D yellow fever vaccine.

The chain employs TRBV9 and TRBJ2-7; 9 positions agree with TRBD2. CDR1 is SGDLS, CDR2 YYNGEE, per germline. The CDR3 spans 14 residues. The V segment lost 3 bases and the J segment 4 bases; nucleotides outside the gene matches: 5. Here the CDR3 reads CASSGTSEKYEQYF. CDR3 coding DNA: TGTGCCAGCAGCGGGACTAGCGAGAAGTACGAGCAGTACTTC.

The CDR3 DNA sequence: TGCAGCGTTGAAGAGCAGGGGGTATTCGAGCAGTACTTC. This encodes CSVEEQGVFEQYF. This sequence joins TRBV29-1 and TRBJ2-7; TRBD1 matches 7 bases. CDR1 SQVTM and CDR2 ANQGSEA come from the germline V gene. Unmatched junction bases numbered 5, after V lost 0 bases and J lost 6 bases. This CDR3 comprises 13 residues.

This clonotype was seen more than once but under ten times. For the CDR3, the DNA is TGCAGCGTTGCACGGGCATCTGTCTACGAGCAGTACTTC. Residues: CSVARASVYEQYF. J is TRBJ2-7 and V is TRBV29-1; unclear D gene. Germline V gene data show CDR1 as SQVTM and CDR2 as ANQGSEA. The CDR3 totals 13 residues. Trimming stripped 4 bases from V and 3 bases from J, with 13 bases between.

The chain links TRBV7-9 to TRBJ1-4; weak D call: TRBD1 (6 bases). Trimming cost V 6 bases and J 2 bases, with 16 bases left between them. This CDR3 has 16 amino acids. Germline CDR1 reads SEHNR; CDR2 reads FQNEAQ (reference sequence). This chain's CDR3 is CASRQGSGATNEKLFF. CDR3 DNA: TGTGCCAGCAGACAGGGAAGTGGGGCCACTAATGAAAAACTGTTTTTT.

V is TRBV7-2 and J is TRBJ2-3, with no clear D. Germline V CDR1 and CDR2: SGHTA, FQGNSA. The CDR3 totals 13 residues. Trimming pared 2 bases from V and 5 bases from J, leaving 8 bases between. The chain's CDR3 is CASSLPNRDTQYF. Here the CDR3 DNA reads TGTGCCAGCAGCTTACCGAACAGAGATACGCAGTATTTT.

The rearrangement joins TRBV7-2 to TRBJ1-2; D gene uncertain. From germline, CDR1 is SGHTA and CDR2 FQGNSA. The CDR3 contains 15 residues. The V end was cut by 10 bases, the J end by 0 bases, with 18 bases between. CDR3 amino acids: CAKAPLGGSNYGYTF. CDR3 nucleotide sequence: TGTGCCAAAGCCCCCTTAGGAGGATCTAACTATGGCTACACCTTC.

The chain links TRBV24-1 to TRBJ2-4; 7 nucleotides agree with TRBD1. This CDR3 is 17 amino acids long. Germline V gives CDR1 KGHDR, CDR2 SFDVKD. The J segment lost 3 bases and the V segment lost 4 bases, leaving 11 bases of the junction unmatched. CDR3 amino acids: CATSDSGQRSFKNIQYF. The CDR3 nucleotides are TGTGCCACCAGTGACTCGGGACAGAGATCGTTCAAAAACATTCAGTACTTC.

The rearrangement joins TRBV10-3 to TRBJ2-4; D is unresolved. There are 15 residues in the CDR3. CDR1 ENHRY and CDR2 SYGVKD come from the germline V gene. Trimming shortened V by 0 bases and J by 0 bases, and 6 bases separated the two germline ends. DNA of the CDR3: TGTGCCATCAGTGAGTCGATTAGAGCCAAAAACATTCAGTACTTC. This translates into CAISESIRAKNIQYF.

The chain links TRBV28 to TRBJ2-1; perhaps TRBD2 as D (6 bases). Germline lookup yields CDR1 MDHEN and CDR2 SYDVKM. V lost 5 bases and J lost 11, with 19 bases in between. The CDR3 length is 14 residues. The CDR3, as DNA: TGTGCCAGCAGTCTCCCCGCGGGACTGCGAAAGCAGTTCTTC. As protein: CASSLPAGLRKQFF.

This clonotype was seen a few times. The rearrangement links TRBV5-1 to TRBJ2-3; the match to TRBD2 covers 7 bases. The length of the CDR3 is 15 residues. The germline CDR1 and CDR2 sequences are SGHRS and YFSETQ. After removal of 1 base from V and 2 bases from J, the junction contained 4 bases not matched to a gene. The CDR3 nucleotides read TGCGCCAGCAGCTTGACGGGGGGATTCACAGATACGCAGTATTTT. The encoded protein is CASSLTGGFTDTQYF.

This clonotype appeared a few times. The V and J genes are TRBV7-2 and TRBJ2-3; TRBD2 aligns across 8 bases. J was trimmed by 6 bases and V by 4 bases; bases with no gene match: 12. CDR3 length: 16 residues. CDR1 is SGHTA and CDR2 is FQGNSA in the germline V gene. The CDR3 region is CASSSRTSRRGDTQYF. As DNA, the CDR3 is TGTGCCAGCAGCTCCCGGACTAGCCGCCGAGGGGATACGCAGTATTTT.

This clonotype was seen only a few times. The rearrangement uses TRBV19 and TRBJ2-2, with D unresolved. V was cut by 7 bases and J by 7 bases, with 13 bases left in between. Germline CDR1 and CDR2: LNHDA and SQIVND (reference sequence). The CDR3 length is 13 residues. The chain's CDR3 is CASTIGVSGELFF. In nucleotides, the CDR3 is TGTGCCAGTACCATTGGTGTCAGCGGGGAGCTGTTTTTT. The whole variable domain, filled in from reference TRBV19 and TRBJ2-2, reads DGGITQSPKYLFRKEGQNVTLSCEQNLNHDAMYWYRQDPGQGLRLIYYSQIVNDFQKGDIAEGYSVSREKKESFPLTVTSAQKNPTAFYLCASTIGVSGELFFGEGSRLTVL.

This clonotype appeared a few times. The chain employs TRBV12-3 or TRBV12-4 and TRBJ2-7, with D maybe TRBD2 (6 bases). This CDR3 has 15 residues. Trimming took off 2 bases at V and 3 bases at J, with 14 bases between the two ends. The CDR3 DNA reads as TGTGCCAGCAGTTTAAATCGGCGGAGGGACTACGAGCAGTACTTC. Translated: CASSLNRRRDYEQYF.

Only a few counts were recorded for this clonotype. The chain carries TRBV29-1 and TRBJ2-7, with D tentatively TRBD1 or TRBD2 (6 bases each). V was cut by 6 bases and J by 2 bases, with 17 bases left in between. The CDR3 extends over 14 amino acids. Germline assignment: CDR1 SQVTM and CDR2 ANQGSEA. The CDR3 loop is CSVGLGGKTYEQYF. The CDR3 DNA reads TGCAGCGTGGGGTTGGGGGGCAAGACCTACGAGCAGTACTTC.

The chain links TRBV6-2 or TRBV6-3 to TRBJ2-1; 9 nucleotides align to TRBD2. CDR3 length: 19 amino acids. Germline loops: CDR1 MNHEY, CDR2 SVGEGT. Unmatched junction bases numbered 16, after V lost 4 bases and J lost 3 bases. This chain's CDR3 is CASSFPTSDSGRIYNEQFF. In DNA form, the CDR3 reads TGTGCCAGCAGTTTCCCCACCTCGGATAGCGGGAGAATCTACAATGAGCAGTTCTTC.

This clonotype was detected a few times. The chain is built from TRBV2 and TRBJ2-4, with no clear D. V was clipped by 7 bases and J by 1 base, with 14 bases between them. CDR1 is SNHLY and CDR2 is FYNNEI in the germline V gene. The CDR3 is made up of 15 amino acids. CDR3 residues: CASKNPTRAKNIQYF. CDR3 DNA: TGTGCCAGCAAGAATCCAACGCGGGCCAAAAACATTCAGTACTTC.

In its sample, this clonotype was seen a few times. This chain uses TRBV15 with TRBJ2-5; 9 bases line up with TRBD1. V dropped 0 bases and J dropped 5; count of bases not matched to a gene: 10. Germline V CDR1 and CDR2: LNHNV, YYDKDF (reference sequence). The CDR3 loop spans 17 amino acids. CDR3 DNA: TGTGCCACCAGCAGAGATTTGTCGGGACAGGGTGATGAGACCCAGTACTTC. It codes for CATSRDLSGQGDETQYF.

V usage is TRBV29-1 and J usage is TRBJ2-1, with D unresolved. This CDR3 region has 13 residues. With 4 bases removed from V and 0 bases from J, the gap between germline ends came to 7 bases. Germline loops: CDR1 SQVTM, CDR2 ANQGSEA. CDR3 in amino acids: CSVVSPSYNEQFF. The DNA of the CDR3 is TGCAGCGTTGTGTCGCCCTCCTACAATGAGCAGTTCTTC.

This clonotype has just a few counts. J is TRBJ2-3 and V is TRBV4-3, with 9 positions matching TRBD2. Germline values: CDR1 LGHNA, CDR2 YSLEER. This CDR3 is 14 amino acids long. The J segment lost 6 bases and the V segment lost 4 bases, leaving 5 bases of the junction unmatched. The CDR3 loop is CASSPGRGGDTQYF. In DNA, the CDR3 is TGCGCCAGCAGCCCTGGGCGGGGGGGGGATACGCAGTATTTT.

This clonotype has only a few counts. DNA of the CDR3: TGTGCCAGCAGTTATTACGGGGCTCGGGGCAATCAGCCCCAGCATTTT. It translates to CASSYYGARGNQPQHF. The chain combines TRBV6-2 or TRBV6-3 with TRBJ1-5, with D possibly matching TRBD1 (5 bases). Looked up from germline, CDR1 is MNHEY and CDR2 is SVGEGT. V lost 3 bases to trimming and J lost 2 bases, with 14 bases between them. The CDR3 loop spans 16 amino acids.

This clonotype was counted only a few times. The V call is TRBV29-1, the J call TRBJ2-3, with TRBD2 matching over 8 bases. With 3 bases clipped from V and 4 bases from J, the junction kept 6 bases outside the gene matches. CDR1 SQVTM and CDR2 ANQGSEA come from the germline V gene. This CDR3 region has 14 residues. The CDR3 protein is CSVDGSGSSDTQYF. The CDR3 bases are TGCAGCGTTGATGGCAGCGGGAGTTCAGATACGCAGTATTTT.

The sample holds a few counts of this clonotype. This chain links TRBV3-1 with TRBJ2-3; TRBD1 matches 8 bases. The trim removed 2 bases at V and 6 bases at J, leaving 10 bases unmatched. Germline values: CDR1 LGHDT, CDR2 YNNKEL (reference sequence). There are 16 residues in the CDR3. The CDR3 spells CASSQSYGTGADTQYF. In nucleotides, the CDR3 is TGTGCCAGCAGCCAATCCTACGGGACAGGAGCGGATACGCAGTATTTT.

The gene calls are TRBV7-3 and TRBJ2-1; TRBD2 matches 7 bases. Germline V gene sequence: CDR1 SGHTA, CDR2 FQGTGA. The trim removed 1 base at V and 7 bases at J, leaving 13 bases unmatched. CDR3 size: 17 residues. The CDR3 loop is CASSLIDSRERVNEQFF. The CDR3, as DNA: TGTGCCAGCAGCTTAATCGATTCGCGGGAGAGGGTGAATGAGCAGTTCTTC.

This chain joins TRBV30 and TRBJ2-3; TRBD1 aligns across 7 bases. The CDR3 spans 14 residues. V lost 3 bases, J lost 6 bases, and 9 bases stayed unmatched. The germline V gene encodes CDR1 GTSNPN and CDR2 SVGIG (reference sequence). The CDR3 sequence is CAWSKQGMMDTQYF. CDR3 bases: TGTGCCTGGAGCAAACAGGGGATGATGGATACGCAGTATTTT.

There are a few counts of this clonotype. The genes are TRBV5-4 and TRBJ1-2; D remains unclear. Germline CDR1 is SGHNT and CDR2 is YYREEE (reference sequence). The germline V and J ends were trimmed by 1 base and 0 bases, with 7 bases remaining between them. This CDR3 has 14 residues. CDR3 DNA sequence: TGTGCCAGCAGCTTGAGTGGGCCTAACTATGGCTACACCTTC. This sequence encodes CASSLSGPNYGYTF.

This clonotype was counted a few times. The chain uses TRBV20-1 and TRBJ1-2, with no clear D. V was clipped by 8 bases and J by 2 bases, with 18 bases between them. The germline CDR1 and CDR2 sequences are DFQATT and SNEGSKA (reference sequence). The CDR3 runs 14 residues. Here the CDR3 DNA reads TGCAGTACTACGAGCTGGGAGATGAACTATGGCTACACCTTC. Protein: CSTTSWEMNYGYTF.